The 8 T cell receptor beta chains in this list originate from one sample, sequenced in a study of OX40 agonist ivuxolimab in advanced cancers. Only in-frame clones appear in the TCRdb table, and some are missing; sequencing was by immunoSEQ multiplex PCR. The sample gives fewer than 70,000 clones, around 83% of which show up once; 3.9% is in the top ten. The sequences come from CD4+ or CD8+ T cells sorted from blood, collected in a trial of the OX40 agonist ivuxolimab. These receptor sequences come from an adult with an advanced solid tumor such as melanoma, head and neck, liver or kidney cancer.

The chain carries TRBV11-2 and TRBJ2-2; tentatively, D is TRBD2 (5 bases). CDR3 size: 15 residues. V was cut by 6 bases and J by 2 bases, with 13 bases left in between. Germline V gene data show CDR1 as SGHAT and CDR2 as FQNNGV. CDR3 coding DNA: TGTGCCAGCAGGCGCCCGGGGTCCAACACCGGGGAGCTGTTTTTT. It yields the protein CASRRPGSNTGELFF.

The gene calls are TRBV4-1 and TRBJ1-3, with D possibly matching TRBD1 (5 bases). Trimming left V 0 bases short and J 2 bases short, with 8 bases between. The germline V gene encodes CDR1 MGHRA and CDR2 YSYEKL. This CDR3 contains 15 residues. CDR3 nucleotides: TGCGCCAGCAGCCAAGATCGGGGCCCTGGAAACACCATATATTTT. This codes for CASSQDRGPGNTIYF.

About this clone itself: Its ends do not fully match the called genes, so a read error is possible. The chain couples TRBV19 to TRBJ2-5, with 10 positions matching TRBD1. This CDR3 comprises 15 residues. Germline CDR1 LNHDA, CDR2 SQIVND (reference sequence). CDR3 sequence (DNA): TGTGCCAGTAGTGTAGACAGGGGGCTTGTGGAGACCCAGTACTTC. Amino acid sequence: CASSVDRGLVETQYF. Full variable domain (remainder filled in from reference TRBV19 and TRBJ2-5): DGGITQSPKYLFRKEGQNVTLSCEQNLNHDAMYWYRQDPGQGLRLIYYSQIVNDFQKGDIAEGYSVSREKKESFPLTVTSAQKNPTAFYLCASSVDRGLVETQYFGPGTRLLVL.

This CDR3 is CASSYSGRRSGNTIYF. CDR3 nucleotides: TGTGCCAGCAGTTACTCGGGCAGACGCTCTGGAAACACCATATATTTT. The chain links TRBV6-5 to TRBJ1-3; D is unclear. From germline, CDR1 is MNHEY and CDR2 SVGAGI. Trimming stripped 0 bases from V and 0 bases from J, with 9 bases between. The CDR3 runs 16 residues.

This chain joins TRBV6-5 and TRBJ2-7; TRBD2 matches 7 bases. CDR3 size: 12 residues. With 8 bases clipped from V and 2 bases from J, the junction kept 3 bases outside the gene matches. Germline V gene sequence: CDR1 MNHEY, CDR2 SVGAGI. The CDR3 sequence is CASRGGTYEQYF. In DNA form, the CDR3 reads TGTGCCAGCCGGGGAGGGACCTACGAGCAGTACTTC.

This clone was counted between two and nine times. The chain has TRBV9 and TRBJ2-5, with D unclear. Trimming shortened V by 3 bases and J by 2 bases, and 14 bases separated the two germline ends. Per germline, CDR1 SGDLS and CDR2 YYNGEE. The CDR3 extends over 15 amino acids. The CDR3 bases are TGTGCCAGCAGCGAAACCTTAGACGGACAAGAGACCCAGTACTTC. The encoded protein is CASSETLDGQETQYF.

This sequence joins TRBV7-8 and TRBJ2-4; no firm D call. This CDR3 contains 12 residues. Germline V gene lookup returns CDR1 SGHVS and CDR2 FQNEAQ. The ends were cut back, 2 bases at V and 5 bases at J, with 4 bases in the middle. Here the CDR3 reads CASSLTENIQYF. DNA for the CDR3: TGTGCCAGCAGCTTAACAGAAAACATTCAGTACTTC.

V and J are TRBV2 and TRBJ2-2; perhaps D is TRBD1 or TRBD2 (5 bases each). This CDR3 contains 15 residues. CDR1 is SNHLY, CDR2 FYNNEI, per germline. V lost 2 bases and J lost 7, with 14 bases in between. CDR3 region: CASSERRGDHGELFF. The CDR3 DNA reads TGTGCCAGCAGTGAAAGGAGAGGGGATCACGGGGAGCTGTTTTTT.